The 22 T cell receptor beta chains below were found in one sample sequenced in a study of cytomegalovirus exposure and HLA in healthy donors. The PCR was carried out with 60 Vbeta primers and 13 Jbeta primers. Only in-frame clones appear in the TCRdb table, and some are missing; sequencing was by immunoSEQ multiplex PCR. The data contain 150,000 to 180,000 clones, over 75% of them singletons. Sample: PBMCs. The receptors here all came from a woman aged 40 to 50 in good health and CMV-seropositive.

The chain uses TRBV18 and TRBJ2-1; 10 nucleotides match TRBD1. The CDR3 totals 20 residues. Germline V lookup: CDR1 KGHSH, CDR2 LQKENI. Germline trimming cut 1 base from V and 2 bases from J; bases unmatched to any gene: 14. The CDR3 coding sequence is TGTGCCAGCTCACCACTGCAGGGACAGGGGTCCGGGAGGGCCTACAATGAGCAGTTCTTC. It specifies CASSPLQGQGSGRAYNEQFF.

Written as DNA, the CDR3 is TGCGCCAGCAGCCAAGACAGTTACTACGAGCAGTACTTC. This sequence encodes CASSQDSYYEQYF. The chain couples TRBV5-1 to TRBJ2-7; tentative D call: TRBD1 (5 bases). V lost 4 bases and J 3 bases, leaving 11 bases between the germline ends. Germline CDR1 reads SGHRS; CDR2 reads YFSETQ. The CDR3 contains 13 residues. Variable domain in full (rest from reference TRBV5-1 and TRBJ2-7): KAGVTQTPRYLIKTRGQQVTLSCSPISGHRSVSWYQQTPGQGLQFLFEYFSETQRNKGNFPGRFSGRQFSNSRSEMNVSTLELGDSALYLCASSQDSYYEQYFGPGTRLTVT.

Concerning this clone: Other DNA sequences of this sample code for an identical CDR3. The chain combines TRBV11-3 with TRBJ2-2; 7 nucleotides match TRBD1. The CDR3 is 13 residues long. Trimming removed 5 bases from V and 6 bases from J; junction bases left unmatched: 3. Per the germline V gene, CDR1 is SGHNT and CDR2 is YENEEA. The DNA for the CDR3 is TGTGCCAGCAGCCTCGACAGGGCCGGGGAGCTGTTTTTT. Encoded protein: CASSLDRAGELFF.

CDR3 bases: TGTGCCAGCAGCCTCCGGGTAGAAGACACTGAAGCTTTCTTT. Its protein is CASSLRVEDTEAFF. This sequence joins TRBV5-6 and TRBJ1-1; D is ambiguous. Germline loops: CDR1 SGHDT, CDR2 YYEEEE. V was cut by 4 bases and J by 3 bases, with 13 bases left in between. The CDR3 has 14 amino acids.

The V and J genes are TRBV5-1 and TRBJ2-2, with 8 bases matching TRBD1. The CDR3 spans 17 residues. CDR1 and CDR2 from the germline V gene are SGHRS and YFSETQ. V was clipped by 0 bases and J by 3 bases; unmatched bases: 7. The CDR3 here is CASSLAPRGPDTGELFF. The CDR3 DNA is TGCGCCAGCAGCTTGGCCCCCAGGGGGCCGGACACCGGGGAGCTGTTTTTT.

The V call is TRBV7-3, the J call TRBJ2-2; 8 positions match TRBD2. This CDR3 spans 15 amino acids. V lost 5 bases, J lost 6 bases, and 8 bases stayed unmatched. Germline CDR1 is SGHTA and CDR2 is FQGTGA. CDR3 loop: CASSLQGLGSGELFF. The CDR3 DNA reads TGTGCCAGCAGCCTTCAGGGACTAGGGTCCGGGGAGCTGTTTTTT.

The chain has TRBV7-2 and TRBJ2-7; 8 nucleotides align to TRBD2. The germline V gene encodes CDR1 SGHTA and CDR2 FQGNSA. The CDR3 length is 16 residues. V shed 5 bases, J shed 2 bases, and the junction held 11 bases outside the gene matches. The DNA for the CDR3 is TGTGCCAGCAGCCCAAGAGGCGGGACTAGTACCTACGAGCAGTACTTC. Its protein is CASSPRGGTSTYEQYF. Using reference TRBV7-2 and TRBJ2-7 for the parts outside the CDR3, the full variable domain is GAGVSQSPSNKVTEKGKDVELRCDPISGHTALYWYRQSLGQGLEFLIYFQGNSAPDKSGLPSDRFSAERTGGSVSTLTIQRTQQEDSAVYLCASSPRGGTSTYEQYFGPGTRLTVT.

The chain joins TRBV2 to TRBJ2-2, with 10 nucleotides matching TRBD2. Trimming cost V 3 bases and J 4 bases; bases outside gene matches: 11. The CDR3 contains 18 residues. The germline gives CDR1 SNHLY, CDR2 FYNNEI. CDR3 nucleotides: TGTGCCAGCAGTGAGAGGGGAAGAGCGGGAGGGCCCACCGGGGAGCTGTTTTTT. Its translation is CASSERGRAGGPTGELFF.

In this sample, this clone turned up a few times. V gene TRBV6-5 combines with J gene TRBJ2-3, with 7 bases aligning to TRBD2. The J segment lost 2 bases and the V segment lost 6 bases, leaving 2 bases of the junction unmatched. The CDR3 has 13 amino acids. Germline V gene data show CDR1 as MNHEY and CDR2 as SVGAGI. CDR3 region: CASRGLHTDTQYF. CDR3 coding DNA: TGTGCCAGCAGGGGACTACACACAGATACGCAGTATTTT.

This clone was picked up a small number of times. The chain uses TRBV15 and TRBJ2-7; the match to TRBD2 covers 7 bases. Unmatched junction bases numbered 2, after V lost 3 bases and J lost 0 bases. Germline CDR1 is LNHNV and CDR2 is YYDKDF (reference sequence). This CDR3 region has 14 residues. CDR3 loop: CATSRGGISYEQYF. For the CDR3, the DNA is TGTGCCACCAGCAGGGGGGGGATCTCCTACGAGCAGTACTTC.

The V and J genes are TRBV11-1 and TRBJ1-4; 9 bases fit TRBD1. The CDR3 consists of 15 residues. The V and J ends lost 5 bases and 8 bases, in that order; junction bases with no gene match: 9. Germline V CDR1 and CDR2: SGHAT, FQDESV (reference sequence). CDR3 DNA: TGTGCCAGCAGCCAACCCGGGACAGGGATGGAAAAACTGTTTTTT. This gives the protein CASSQPGTGMEKLFF. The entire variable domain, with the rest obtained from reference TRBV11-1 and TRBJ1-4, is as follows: EAEVAQSPRYKITEKSQAVAFWCDPISGHATLYWYRQILGQGPELLVQFQDESVVDDSQLPKDRFSAERLKGVDSTLKIQPAELGDSAMYLCASSQPGTGMEKLFFGSGTQLSVL.

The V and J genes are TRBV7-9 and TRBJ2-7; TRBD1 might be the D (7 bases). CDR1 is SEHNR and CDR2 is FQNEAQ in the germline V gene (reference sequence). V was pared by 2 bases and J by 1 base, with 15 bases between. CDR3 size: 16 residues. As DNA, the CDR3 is TGTGCCAGCAGCTTAACGGTCAGGGGGGCATCCTACGAGCAGTACTTC. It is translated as CASSLTVRGASYEQYF.

The CDR3 sequence is CASMGGRESTDTQYF. The CDR3 nucleotides are TGTGCCAGCATGGGCGGGAGGGAGTCCACAGATACGCAGTATTTT. The genes are TRBV7-6 and TRBJ2-3, with 9 bases matching TRBD2. CDR3 length equals 15 residues. The V gene's germline CDR1 is SGHVS and CDR2 FNYEAQ. Trimming took 7 bases from V and 2 from J; bases not matched to a gene: 7.

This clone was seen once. CDR3 in amino acids: CASSGFLSSYEQYF. The CDR3 DNA sequence: TGTGCCAGCAGCGGGTTCCTCTCGTCCTACGAGCAGTACTTC. The chain recombines TRBV2 with TRBJ2-7; D gene uncertain. V was pared by 6 bases and J by 1 base, with 13 bases between. The germline V gene encodes CDR1 SNHLY and CDR2 FYNNEI. The CDR3 length is 14 residues.

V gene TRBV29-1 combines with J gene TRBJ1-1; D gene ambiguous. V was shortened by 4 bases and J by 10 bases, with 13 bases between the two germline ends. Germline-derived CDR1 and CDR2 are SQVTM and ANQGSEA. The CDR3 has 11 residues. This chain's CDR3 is CSVGEVGGAFF. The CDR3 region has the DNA TGCAGCGTTGGGGAGGTCGGAGGAGCTTTCTTT.

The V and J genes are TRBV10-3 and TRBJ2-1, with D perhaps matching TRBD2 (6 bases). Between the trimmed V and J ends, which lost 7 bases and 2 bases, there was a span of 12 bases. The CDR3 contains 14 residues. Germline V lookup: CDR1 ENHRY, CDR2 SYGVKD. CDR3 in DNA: TGTGCCATCATGGGGGGAGAAGCCTACAATGAGCAGTTCTTC. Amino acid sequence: CAIMGGEAYNEQFF.

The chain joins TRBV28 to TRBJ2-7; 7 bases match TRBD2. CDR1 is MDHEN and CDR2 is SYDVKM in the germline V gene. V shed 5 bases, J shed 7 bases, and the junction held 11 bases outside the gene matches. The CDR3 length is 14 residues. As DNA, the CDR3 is TGTGCCAGCAGTCACCGGGGGGACGTGGGGGAGCAGTACTTC. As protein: CASSHRGDVGEQYF.

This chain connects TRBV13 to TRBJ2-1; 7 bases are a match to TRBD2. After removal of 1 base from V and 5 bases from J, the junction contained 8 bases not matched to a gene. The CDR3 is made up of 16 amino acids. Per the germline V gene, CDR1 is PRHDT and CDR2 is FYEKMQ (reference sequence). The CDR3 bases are TGTGCCAGCAGCTTAGAACGGACTAGGGGTAACAATGAGCAGTTCTTC. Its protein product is CASSLERTRGNNEQFF.

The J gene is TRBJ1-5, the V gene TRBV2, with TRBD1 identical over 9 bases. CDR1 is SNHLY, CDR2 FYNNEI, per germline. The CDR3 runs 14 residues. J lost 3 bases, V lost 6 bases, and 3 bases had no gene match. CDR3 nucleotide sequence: TGTGCCAGCAGCGGACAGGGGATCAATCAGCCCCAGCATTTT. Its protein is CASSGQGINQPQHF.

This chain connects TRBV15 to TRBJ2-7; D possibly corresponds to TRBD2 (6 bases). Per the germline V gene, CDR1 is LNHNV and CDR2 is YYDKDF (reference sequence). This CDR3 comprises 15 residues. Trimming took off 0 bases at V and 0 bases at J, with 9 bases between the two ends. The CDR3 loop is CATSRERDSSYEQYF. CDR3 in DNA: TGTGCCACCAGCAGAGAAAGGGACTCCTCCTACGAGCAGTACTTC.

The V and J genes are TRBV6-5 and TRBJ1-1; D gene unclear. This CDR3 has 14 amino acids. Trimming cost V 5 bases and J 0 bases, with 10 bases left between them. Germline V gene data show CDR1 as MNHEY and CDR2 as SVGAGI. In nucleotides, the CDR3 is TGTGCCAGCAGTGCCGACACCTTGAACACTGAAGCTTTCTTT. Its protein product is CASSADTLNTEAFF.

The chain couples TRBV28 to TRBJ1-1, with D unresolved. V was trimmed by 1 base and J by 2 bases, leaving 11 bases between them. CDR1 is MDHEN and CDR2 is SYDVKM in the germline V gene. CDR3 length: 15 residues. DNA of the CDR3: TGTGCCAGCAGTTTATCGTTCGGGATTAACACTGAAGCTTTCTTT. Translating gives CASSLSFGINTEAFF.